This T cell receptor beta chain was recovered during a study of T cell responses to AZD1222 COVID-19 vaccine. Second doses were pooled across both intervals (about 4 or about 12 weeks). The V gene lost 0 bases and the J gene lost 9 bases, with 13 bases spanning the gap. CDR3 length: 14 residues. Germline V CDR1 and CDR2: LGHNA, YSLEER. Sequenced by immunoSEQ multiplex PCR; TCRdb stores in-frame clones only, minus some. The data hold 160,000 or so clones, with roughly 90% observed a single time. The sequence was collected from an adult who received the AZD1222 COVID-19 vaccine. The chain couples TRBV4-3 to TRBJ2-3, with a weak D call TRBD1 (6 bases). This material consisted of peripheral blood, taken 28 days after the second AZD1222 dose. This CDR3 reads CASSQDWDTRTQYF. As DNA, the CDR3 is TGCGCCAGCAGCCAAGATTGGGACACGAGAACGCAGTATTTT.